This T cell receptor (beta chain) was captured by sequencing in a study of T cells in Graves' hyperthyroidism and ophthalmopathy. The wider study: The initial diagnosis was the point when peripheral blood was collected, ahead of any treatment.

The CDR3 spans 17 residues. Unmatched junction bases numbered 14, after V lost 4 bases and J lost 4 bases. Germline V gene sequence: CDR1 MDHEN, CDR2 SYDVKM. The CDR3 regions of TCR beta were amplified from RNA transcripts. A set of HTBI primers served as the primers for a first-round RT-PCR of the TCR CDR3. TCRdb recomputed calls from the multiplex PCR reads with MiXCR, one row per CDR3 protein. The sample lists about 600,000 distinct CDR3 sequences; about 14% were seen once. For ophthalmopathy patients, the Clinical Activity Score was at least 3 and the NOSPECS grade at least 4; duration was under 3 months. Each diagnosis drew on symptoms, thyroxine, TRAb, thyroid ultrasound and orbital computed tomography findings. This clonotype was recorded many times.

Sequenced sample: blood. The chain uses TRBV28 and TRBJ2-7; 9 bases fit TRBD2. The receptor's source is a young woman with Graves' ophthalmopathy. CDR3 sequence (DNA): TGTGCCAGCAGTTCGGCTAGCGGGGCCCTGGCCCCTTACGAGCAGTACTTC. Its protein product is CASSSASGALAPYEQYF.